Each of the 27 T cell receptor beta chains below was sequenced from the same sample in a study of identifying expanded T cells in peripheral blood (dated by TCRdb to about 2019). Receptor amplification or capture employed the immunoSEQ multiplex PCR assay. TCRdb obtained this table from immuneACCESS and retained in-frame rearrangements with V and J assigned. These tables miss some clones; where compared with another copy, unresolved V genes account for less than half of the shortfall, and the remainder is unexplained. This sample lists about 100,000 clones; more than 70% were detected once. The top ten clonotypes cover over 12% of the sample. Sequencing was done on a sample of blood. The receptors originated from a person aged 18 to 69 in good health.

The chain employs TRBV4-2 and TRBJ2-1; TRBD1 aligns across 10 bases. This CDR3 contains 17 residues. Germline CDR1 LGHNA, CDR2 YNFKEQ. Trimming took 0 bases from V and 9 from J; bases not matched to a gene: 11. The CDR3 bases are TGTGCCAGCAGCCAAGACCAGAGGACAGGGGGTGGAGGTGAGCAGTTCTTC. Its translation: CASSQDQRTGGGGEQFF.

The chain links TRBV7-2 to TRBJ1-3, with D perhaps TRBD1 (5 bases). The CDR3 has 18 amino acids. V was trimmed by 5 bases and J by 0 bases, leaving 20 bases between them. The germline gives CDR1 SGHTA, CDR2 FQGNSA. DNA of the CDR3: TGTGCCAGCAGCCTCACACCGGCGGGGGGGTTCTCTGGAAACACCATATATTTT. Translation gives CASSLTPAGGFSGNTIYF. Drawing the rest from reference TRBV7-2 and TRBJ1-3, the complete variable domain is GAGVSQSPSNKVTEKGKDVELRCDPISGHTALYWYRQSLGQGLEFLIYFQGNSAPDKSGLPSDRFSAERTGGSVSTLTIQRTQQEDSAVYLCASSLTPAGGFSGNTIYFGEGSWLTVV.

The chain carries TRBV14 and TRBJ1-1; D is undetermined. The CDR3 is 14 amino acids. From germline, CDR1 is SGHDN and CDR2 FVKESK. Between the trimmed V and J ends, which lost 4 bases and 4 bases, there was a span of 13 bases. The CDR3 nucleotides read TGTGCCAGCAGCCGGCTGGGCAGGAGCACTGAAGCTTTCTTT. As protein: CASSRLGRSTEAFF. Drawing the rest from reference TRBV14 and TRBJ1-1, the complete variable domain is EAGVTQFPSHSVIEKGQTVTLRCDPISGHDNLYWYRRVMGKEIKFLLHFVKESKQDESGMPNNRFLAERTGGTYSTLKVQPAELEDSGVYFCASSRLGRSTEAFFGQGTRLTVV.

This chain connects TRBV7-2 to TRBJ2-5; tentative D call: TRBD2 (5 bases). Per the germline V gene, CDR1 is SGHTA and CDR2 is FQGNSA. This CDR3 spans 13 amino acids. Trimming shortened V by 1 base and J by 4 bases, and 7 bases separated the two germline ends. The CDR3 coding sequence is TGTGCCAGCAGCTTAGTCAGCGGAGAGACCCAGTACTTC. Translation: CASSLVSGETQYF.

The gene calls are TRBV7-2 and TRBJ1-5; TRBD1 matches 7 bases. The V gene's germline CDR1 is SGHTA and CDR2 FQGNSA. CDR3 length: 15 residues. V trimming: 5 bases; J trimming: 7 bases; junction bases outside the gene matches: 11. CDR3 amino acids: CASSPNRGGGQPQHF. The CDR3, as DNA: TGTGCCAGCAGCCCGAACAGGGGTGGGGGACAGCCCCAGCATTTT. Full variable domain (outside the CDR3, taken from reference TRBV7-2 and TRBJ1-5): GAGVSQSPSNKVTEKGKDVELRCDPISGHTALYWYRQSLGQGLEFLIYFQGNSAPDKSGLPSDRFSAERTGGSVSTLTIQRTQQEDSAVYLCASSPNRGGGQPQHFGDGTRLSIL.

The rearrangement uses TRBV19 and TRBJ2-7; a weak D match, TRBD1 (6 bases). The ends were cut back, 5 bases at V and 7 bases at J, with 15 bases in the middle. Germline-derived CDR1 and CDR2 are LNHDA and SQIVND (reference sequence). This CDR3 has 13 residues. For the CDR3, the DNA is TGTGCCAGTAGTCCCGAGGGGGTGGGGGAGCAGTACTTC. It translates to CASSPEGVGEQYF.

The chain is built from TRBV28 and TRBJ2-1; 10 positions match TRBD1. Trimming removed 5 bases from V and 3 bases from J; junction bases left unmatched: 10. The CDR3 totals 17 residues. Germline values: CDR1 MDHEN, CDR2 SYDVKM. CDR3 DNA sequence: TGTGCCAGCAGTCACTATGGGACAGGGGCTCACTACAATGAGCAGTTCTTC. This sequence encodes CASSHYGTGAHYNEQFF.

The chain has TRBV5-1 and TRBJ1-1, with a weak D call TRBD1 (5 bases). V lost 3 bases and J lost 6, with 12 bases in between. Germline V gene lookup returns CDR1 SGHRS and CDR2 YFSETQ. CDR3 length: 13 amino acids. For the CDR3, the DNA is TGCGCCAGCAGCTCAGGGATTTCCCCTGAAGCTTTCTTT. Translating it yields CASSSGISPEAFF.

Only a few counts were recorded for this clone. The sample holds other DNA sequences that translate to the same CDR3. V and J are TRBV10-3 and TRBJ2-7; D gene uncertain. Germline values: CDR1 ENHRY, CDR2 SYGVKD. The V gene lost 6 bases and the J gene lost 2 bases, with 5 bases spanning the gap. The CDR3 is 11 amino acids. The CDR3 DNA reads TGTGCCATCAGGCAGACCTACGAGCAGTACTTC. This sequence encodes CAIRQTYEQYF.

The chain has TRBV19 and TRBJ2-2, with 12 positions matching TRBD1. V was pared by 4 bases and J by 7 bases, with 10 bases of the junction left unmatched. The CDR3 has 17 amino acids. Germline CDR1 LNHDA, CDR2 SQIVND (reference sequence). In nucleotides, the CDR3 is TGTGCCAGTAGTAATTATGGGACAGGGGGCGTTGGCGGGGAGCTGTTTTTT. Protein: CASSNYGTGGVGGELFF.

This chain links TRBV29-1 with TRBJ1-4, with TRBD1 matching 7 bases. The V segment lost 7 bases and the J segment 8 bases; nucleotides outside the gene matches: 13. CDR3 length: 14 residues. Germline V CDR1 and CDR2: SQVTM, ANQGSEA. CDR3 nucleotide sequence: TGCAGCGCCCAGGGGGGGGCGGCGGGGGAAAAACTGTTTTTT. It is translated as CSAQGGAAGEKLFF.

The chain uses TRBV5-1 and TRBJ2-7; D remains ambiguous. The CDR3 has 13 amino acids. Germline V gene data show CDR1 as SGHRS and CDR2 as YFSETQ. V lost 0 bases to trimming and J lost 0 bases, with 4 bases between them. The CDR3 reads CASSLDASYEQYF. CDR3 bases: TGCGCCAGCAGCTTGGACGCCTCCTACGAGCAGTACTTC.

The CDR3 DNA follows: TGTGCCAGCAGCTTGGATCCAGGGTTAGCCGGGGAGCTGTTTTTT. It translates to CASSLDPGLAGELFF. V is TRBV7-3 and J is TRBJ2-2, with a weak D call TRBD1 (5 bases). Trimming cost V 3 bases and J 6 bases, with 14 bases left between them. Germline V lookup: CDR1 SGHTA, CDR2 FQGTGA. This CDR3 is 15 amino acids long. The entire variable domain, with the rest obtained from reference TRBV7-3 and TRBJ2-2, is as follows: GAGVSQTPSNKVTEKGKYVELRCDPISGHTALYWYRQSLGQGPEFLIYFQGTGAADDSGLPNDRFFAVRPEGSVSTLKIQRTERGDSAVYLCASSLDPGLAGELFFGEGSRLTVL.

This clone was seen more than once but under ten times. The chain uses TRBV20-1 and TRBJ1-4; no reliable D call. From germline, CDR1 is DFQATT and CDR2 SNEGSKA (reference sequence). Trimming removed 6 bases from V and 8 bases from J, with 10 bases in between. The CDR3 is made up of 11 amino acids. The CDR3 spells CSAAVREKLFF. In DNA, the CDR3 is TGCAGTGCCGCCGTGCGGGAAAAACTGTTTTTT.

This clone showed up just once. As DNA, the CDR3 is TGTGCCAGCAGCTTACAGGTCCTAGCGGGGTCCTACGAGCAGTACTTC. Its translation: CASSLQVLAGSYEQYF. The V gene is TRBV7-9, the J gene TRBJ2-7; 9 nucleotides agree with TRBD2. J gave up 1 base and V 2 bases, and 6 bases lay outside the gene matches. This CDR3 has 16 amino acids. Germline V lookup: CDR1 SEHNR, CDR2 FQNEAQ (reference sequence).

The J gene is TRBJ2-3, the V gene TRBV5-6; 7 positions match TRBD1. Germline V gene lookup returns CDR1 SGHDT and CDR2 YYEEEE. This CDR3 region has 14 residues. Trimming took 4 bases from V and 5 from J; bases not matched to a gene: 7. CDR3 protein: CASSQTGLGDTQYF. In DNA form, the CDR3 reads TGTGCCAGCAGCCAGACAGGGTTGGGAGATACGCAGTATTTT.

This rearrangement joins TRBV28 to TRBJ2-5; D possibly corresponds to TRBD2 (5 bases). The length of the CDR3 is 15 residues. Trimming cost V 2 bases and J 5 bases, with 15 bases left between them. The V gene's germline CDR1 is MDHEN and CDR2 SYDVKM. As DNA, the CDR3 is TGTGCCAGCAGTTTAAGTGGACTTCCCATGGAGACCCAGTACTTC. Amino acids: CASSLSGLPMETQYF.

V gene TRBV28 combines with J gene TRBJ2-7; maybe TRBD2 (5 bases). Germline V gene data show CDR1 as MDHEN and CDR2 as SYDVKM. V lost 3 bases and J lost 5, with 17 bases in between. CDR3 length equals 15 residues. Written as DNA, the CDR3 is TGTGCCAGCAGTTTTTCGGGCGAGGGAGTAAACGAGCAGTACTTC. Its protein is CASSFSGEGVNEQYF.

The chain uses TRBV2 and TRBJ2-7, with TRBD1 as a possible D gene (6 bases). Germline V gives CDR1 SNHLY, CDR2 FYNNEI. The CDR3 loop spans 14 amino acids. Trimming shortened V by 8 bases and J by 6 bases, and 20 bases separated the two germline ends. This CDR3 is CASQQGEVSIEQYF. The CDR3, as DNA: TGTGCCAGCCAACAGGGTGAGGTGTCAATCGAGCAGTACTTC.

The count of this clone is one. CDR3 loop: CASRDPGELFF. The CDR3 DNA reads as TGTGCCAGCAGAGACCCCGGGGAGCTGTTTTTT. V and J are TRBV6-1 and TRBJ2-2; D call uncertain. Germline V gene data show CDR1 as MNHNS and CDR2 as SASEGT. The CDR3 is 11 amino acids. V gave up 6 bases and J gave up 6 bases, with 5 bases separating them.

The chain links TRBV5-1 to TRBJ2-6; D gene unclear. The germline gives CDR1 SGHRS, CDR2 YFSETQ. V was clipped by 2 bases and J by 0 bases, with 9 bases between them. This CDR3 comprises 16 residues. CDR3 loop: CASSFEAVSGANVLTF. The DNA for the CDR3 is TGCGCCAGCAGCTTTGAGGCCGTCTCTGGGGCCAACGTCCTGACTTTC.

The sample holds a few counts of this clone. V gene TRBV5-6 combines with J gene TRBJ1-6; D is ambiguous. Looked up from germline, CDR1 is SGHDT and CDR2 is YYEEEE. The CDR3 is made up of 16 amino acids. Trimming removed 2 bases at V and 11 bases at J, with 20 bases between. The CDR3 loop is CASSLTPHTSGAPLHF. CDR3 DNA: TGTGCCAGCAGCTTAACACCACACACAAGTGGTGCACCCCTCCACTTT.

The chain combines TRBV5-6 with TRBJ2-7; TRBD1 might be the D (6 bases). The V gene's germline CDR1 is SGHDT and CDR2 YYEEEE. The CDR3 loop spans 15 amino acids. The ends were cut back, 5 bases at V and 5 bases at J, with 20 bases in the middle. The CDR3 bases are TGTGCCAGCAGGCCCCGCCCGTACAGGGCCCACGAGCAGTACTTC. It translates to CASRPRPYRAHEQYF.

J is TRBJ1-2 and V is TRBV6-4; D not certain. Germline V gives CDR1 MRHNA, CDR2 SNTAGT. CDR3 size: 14 residues. The V gene lost 5 bases and the J gene lost 5 bases, with 15 bases spanning the gap. The CDR3 bases are TGTGCCAGCAGTTACGTTCTGGGATCATATGGCTACACCTTC. Translated, it gives CASSYVLGSYGYTF.

About this clone itself: In the same sample, other DNA sequences code for this CDR3. V and J are TRBV6-5 and TRBJ2-1; perhaps TRBD2 as D (5 bases). The CDR3 sequence is 15 residues long. V shed 2 bases and J shed 0 bases, with 8 bases lying between them. Germline V gives CDR1 MNHEY, CDR2 SVGAGI. Written as DNA, the CDR3 is TGTGCCAGCAGTTACGACGGGGACTCCTACAATGAGCAGTTCTTC. Its translation: CASSYDGDSYNEQFF.

DNA of the CDR3: TGTGCCAGCAGCTTAGAGGGGGGGAGGCGGAGTCAGCCCCAGCATTTT. Translation gives CASSLEGGRRSQPQHF. The V and J genes are TRBV7-2 and TRBJ1-5; TRBD1 is a possible D gene (6 bases). CDR3 length: 16 residues. The ends were cut back, 1 base at V and 6 bases at J, with 16 bases in the middle. Germline CDR1 reads SGHTA; CDR2 reads FQGNSA.

The chain combines TRBV7-3 with TRBJ2-3; D may correspond to TRBD1 or TRBD2 (5 bases each). The CDR3 is 15 residues long. From germline, CDR1 is SGHTA and CDR2 FQGTGA. V lost 5 bases, J lost 2 bases, and 14 bases lay in between. This chain's CDR3 is CASSPWVGPTDTQYF. CDR3 nucleotide sequence: TGTGCCAGCAGCCCATGGGTGGGACCCACAGATACGCAGTATTTT.